Below, 26 T cell receptor beta chains from the same sample are listed, as sequenced in a study of blood T cell repertoires in COVID-19. The table came from immunoSEQ multiplex PCR; TCRdb's copy has only in-frame clones and leaves some out. The table has about 71,000 clones, about 80% seen once; the top ten hold about 6.9%. Sequenced: peripheral blood. These receptors all come from a man in his thirties or forties with COVID-19, enrolled during active disease.

The genes are TRBV6-5 and TRBJ1-5; possibly TRBD1 for D (6 bases). V lost 7 bases to trimming and J lost 5 bases, with 18 bases between them. Germline CDR1 is MNHEY and CDR2 is SVGAGI. The CDR3 runs 15 residues. Written as DNA, the CDR3 is TGTGCCAGCACCCCCCGGGGGGACAACTATCAGCCCCAGCATTTT. Residues: CASTPRGDNYQPQHF.

Ten or more counts support this clone. This chain links TRBV6-4 with TRBJ2-3; 7 nucleotides align to TRBD2. Germline loops: CDR1 MRHNA, CDR2 SNTAGT. This CDR3 spans 15 amino acids. V lost 0 bases to trimming and J lost 3 bases; unmatched junction nucleotides: 3. The CDR3: CASSDSAGATDTQYF. Written as DNA, the CDR3 is TGTGCCAGCAGTGACTCCGCGGGAGCAACAGATACGCAGTATTTT.

The CDR3 region has the DNA TGTGCCAGCAGCGTAGGCCACTCACAGGGGCAAAATGAAAAACTGTTTTTT. It encodes CASSVGHSQGQNEKLFF. The rearrangement links TRBV9 to TRBJ1-4, with 7 bases fitting TRBD1. Germline-derived CDR1 and CDR2 are SGDLS and YYNGEE. CDR3 length: 17 amino acids. Trimming removed 0 bases from V and 5 bases from J; junction bases left unmatched: 10.

The chain joins TRBV14 to TRBJ2-2; 7 bases are shared with TRBD2. Germline V gene sequence: CDR1 SGHDN, CDR2 FVKESK. The CDR3 is 15 residues long. V was clipped by 2 bases and J by 6 bases; unmatched bases: 6. The DNA for the CDR3 is TGTGCCAGCAGCCAAAATGGCGCGGGAGCCGGGGAGCTGTTTTTT. Its protein is CASSQNGAGAGELFF.

This rearrangement joins TRBV5-8 to TRBJ1-2; no firm D call. The CDR3 sequence is 13 residues long. V was shortened by 1 base and J by 0 bases, with 4 bases between the two germline ends. Germline values: CDR1 SGHTS, CDR2 YDEGEE. The CDR3 spells CASSLYANYGYTF. The CDR3 DNA reads as TGTGCCAGCAGCTTGTATGCTAACTATGGCTACACCTTC. The full variable domain, completed using reference TRBV5-8 and TRBJ1-2, is EAGVTQSPTHLIKTRGQQATLRCSPISGHTSVYWYQQALGLGLQFLLWYDEGEERNRGNFPPRFSGRQFPNYSSELNVNALELEDSALYLCASSLYANYGYTFGSGTRLTVV.

The chain is built from TRBV30 and TRBJ2-7; D might be TRBD2 (6 bases). The CDR3 loop spans 15 amino acids. V lost 1 base and J 6 bases, leaving 19 bases between the germline ends. Germline CDR1 GTSNPN, CDR2 SVGIG (reference sequence). The CDR3 region has the DNA TGTGCCTGGAGTGCCCCAGGGAGTGGAGGGGTCGAGCAGTACTTC. It codes for CAWSAPGSGGVEQYF.

This sequence joins TRBV20-1 and TRBJ2-3; 15 bases line up with TRBD2. J gave up 2 bases and V 6 bases, and 12 bases lay outside the gene matches. From germline, CDR1 is DFQATT and CDR2 SNEGSKA (reference sequence). The CDR3 is made up of 18 amino acids. CDR3 region: CSASPWTSGRGLTDTQYF. In DNA, the CDR3 is TGCAGTGCCAGTCCTTGGACTAGCGGGAGGGGCCTCACAGATACGCAGTATTTT.

The genes are TRBV30 and TRBJ1-6; no firm D call. The ends were cut back, 2 bases at V and 9 bases at J, with 26 bases in the middle. The V gene's germline CDR1 is GTSNPN and CDR2 SVGIG (reference sequence). This CDR3 region has 18 residues. The CDR3 loop is CAWSLIFGSSGIPSPLHF. DNA of the CDR3: TGTGCCTGGAGTCTAATCTTCGGTAGTTCGGGGATACCTTCACCCCTCCACTTT.

V gene TRBV6-2 or TRBV6-3 combines with J gene TRBJ1-2; no clear D gene. Trimming stripped 5 bases from V and 4 bases from J, with 5 bases between. The germline CDR1 and CDR2 sequences are MNHEY and SVGEGT. There are 11 residues in the CDR3. The CDR3 coding sequence is TGTGCCAGCAGTAACACCTATGGCTACACCTTC. Protein: CASSNTYGYTF.

The gene calls are TRBV7-8 and TRBJ2-1, with TRBD2 matching 7 bases. The V gene's germline CDR1 is SGHVS and CDR2 FQNEAQ. This CDR3 is built from 15 residues. The trim removed 3 bases at V and 9 bases at J, leaving 11 bases unmatched. The CDR3 loop reads CASSFPTSSPTEQFF. CDR3 in DNA: TGTGCCAGCAGCTTCCCGACTAGCTCTCCCACTGAGCAGTTCTTC.

This chain joins TRBV2 and TRBJ2-5; 8 bases are shared with TRBD2. The germline V gene has CDR1 SNHLY and CDR2 FYNNEI. The junction had 9 bases not matched to a gene; V was cut back by 1 base and J by 5 bases. The CDR3 is 16 residues long. The CDR3 DNA reads TGTGCCAGCAGTGAAGGGGAAGCGGGAGTGAGGGAGACCCAGTACTTC. Translated: CASSEGEAGVRETQYF.

In its sample, this clone is medium-sized (0.01 to 0.1%). The rearrangement joins TRBV10-3 to TRBJ1-5, with 8 bases aligning to TRBD1. CDR1 is ENHRY and CDR2 is SYGVKD in the germline V gene. CDR3 length: 13 amino acids. The junction had 6 bases not matched to a gene; V was cut back by 6 bases and J by 8 bases. CDR3 nucleotide sequence: TGTGCCATCAGACCATCGACAGGGGAGCCCCAGCATTTT. Translation: CAIRPSTGEPQHF.

The chain couples TRBV28 to TRBJ1-1; 9 bases agree with TRBD1. J lost 13 bases, V lost 3 bases, and 9 bases had no gene match. Germline V gives CDR1 MDHEN, CDR2 SYDVKM. CDR3 length: 13 amino acids. The CDR3 region has the DNA TGTGCCAGCAGTTTCCAGGACAGGGGCTTGGGTTTCTTT. This translates into CASSFQDRGLGFF.

The V and J genes are TRBV6-6 and TRBJ2-7; TRBD2 might be the D (5 bases). Trimming removed 6 bases at V and 5 bases at J, with 8 bases between. CDR3 length equals 11 residues. Germline CDR1 reads MNHNY; CDR2 reads SVGAGI (reference sequence). CDR3 nucleotides: TGTGCCAGCAGGGAGGTCAACGAGCAGTACTTC. Its protein is CASREVNEQYF.

The chain is built from TRBV6-5 and TRBJ2-3; TRBD1 is a possible D gene (5 bases). Trimming removed 8 bases at V and 5 bases at J, with 14 bases between. Germline assignment: CDR1 MNHEY and CDR2 SVGAGI. The CDR3 loop spans 13 amino acids. The CDR3 reads CASGSGAEDTQYF. CDR3 nucleotide sequence: TGTGCCAGCGGTAGTGGGGCTGAAGATACGCAGTATTTT.

A word on this clone: Other nucleotide sequences in the sample specify the same CDR3. V is TRBV14 and J is TRBJ1-3, with D hard to call. Germline-derived CDR1 and CDR2 are SGHDN and FVKESK. V was pared by 0 bases and J by 0 bases, with 12 bases between. CDR3 length: 17 residues. CDR3 in amino acids: CASSQEVPGNSGNTIYF. The CDR3 DNA is TGTGCCAGCAGCCAAGAAGTCCCGGGAAACTCTGGAAACACCATATATTTT.

V and J are TRBV29-1 and TRBJ1-1, with a possible D match to TRBD1 (6 bases). CDR1 SQVTM and CDR2 ANQGSEA come from the germline V gene. The CDR3 runs 13 residues. Trimming left V 6 bases short and J 4 bases short, with 15 bases between. The CDR3 reads CSVERGLSTEAFF. In DNA, the CDR3 is TGCAGCGTCGAAAGGGGGTTGAGCACTGAAGCTTTCTTT.

The chain employs TRBV7-9 and TRBJ2-1; possibly TRBD2 for D (5 bases). Germline values: CDR1 SEHNR, CDR2 FQNEAQ (reference sequence). The CDR3 runs 14 residues. Deletions cut 2 bases from V and 3 bases from J, with 8 bases between. CDR3 DNA sequence: TGTGCCAGCAGCTTATTACTAGACTACAATGAGCAGTTCTTC. This encodes CASSLLLDYNEQFF.

The chain joins TRBV3-1 (or the pseudogene TRBV3-2) to TRBJ1-2, with D possibly TRBD1 on 5 matching bases. Germline CDR1 is LGHDT and CDR2 is YNNKEL (reference sequence). The CDR3 contains 15 residues. Between the trimmed V and J ends, which lost 4 bases and 5 bases, there was a span of 17 bases. The CDR3 sequence is CASSPRGGGRYGYTF. In DNA, the CDR3 is TGTGCCAGCAGCCCGCGGGGCGGGGGAAGGTATGGCTACACCTTC.

Regarding this clone: One end of the junction does not line up with germline, which may come from a read error. The genes are TRBV19 and TRBJ1-1, with 7 bases identical to TRBD1. The germline CDR1 and CDR2 sequences are LNHDA and SQIVND (reference sequence). This CDR3 has 16 residues. CDR3 loop: CASRIDRAGRNTEAFF. In DNA form, the CDR3 reads TGTGCCAGTAGAATAGACAGGGCGGGGCGGAACACTGAAGCTTTCTTT.

This chain links TRBV19 with TRBJ1-2; 7 bases are a match to TRBD1. Germline assignment: CDR1 LNHDA and CDR2 SQIVND (reference sequence). This CDR3 is 13 amino acids long. The trim removed 7 bases at V and 7 bases at J, leaving 9 bases unmatched. Here the CDR3 DNA reads TGTGCCAGTACCAGGGGGGCGCAGGGTGGCTACACCTTC. This sequence encodes CASTRGAQGGYTF.

The rearrangement uses TRBV7-2 and TRBJ1-6; possibly TRBD1 for D (6 bases). Germline loops: CDR1 SGHTA, CDR2 FQGNSA. The CDR3 loop spans 14 amino acids. V dropped 3 bases and J dropped 6 bases, with 9 bases sitting between them. The CDR3 bases are TGTGCCAGCAGCTTTCAGGGGAGTAATTCACCCCTCCACTTT. Amino acid sequence: CASSFQGSNSPLHF.

The genes are TRBV4-2 and TRBJ2-2; TRBD1 matches 7 bases. V was pared by 0 bases and J by 4 bases, with 2 bases of the junction left unmatched. The CDR3 length is 15 residues. Germline CDR1 LGHNA, CDR2 YNFKEQ. Here the CDR3 reads CASSQEQGRTGELFF. Written as DNA, the CDR3 is TGTGCCAGCAGCCAAGAACAGGGGCGCACCGGGGAGCTGTTTTTT.

The chain combines TRBV18 with TRBJ1-4, with 8 bases matching TRBD1. Germline assignment: CDR1 KGHSH and CDR2 LQKENI. V gave up 3 bases and J gave up 12 bases; unmatched junction bases: 9. This CDR3 has 14 residues. The CDR3 DNA sequence: TGTGCCAGCTCACCGCCGGGACAGGCGGGAGAACTGTTTTTT. Protein product: CASSPPGQAGELFF.

The chain has TRBV2 and TRBJ2-1; TRBD2 agrees at 15 bases. CDR3 length: 14 residues. Trimming cost V 7 bases and J 9 bases; bases outside gene matches: 4. The germline V gene has CDR1 SNHLY and CDR2 FYNNEI. The CDR3 DNA reads as TGTGCCAGCAACCCGGGACTAGCGGGAGGTGAGCAGTTCTTC. It specifies CASNPGLAGGEQFF.

The CDR3 is CASSPDRVGNTEAFF. CDR3 nucleotide sequence: TGTGCCAGCAGCCCAGACAGGGTCGGTAACACTGAAGCTTTCTTT. The gene calls are TRBV7-2 and TRBJ1-1, with 7 bases lining up with TRBD1. The CDR3 runs to 15 residues. Looked up from germline, CDR1 is SGHTA and CDR2 is FQGNSA. The junction had 8 bases not matched to a gene; V was cut back by 5 bases and J by 2 bases.